This TCR beta chain was observed in a study of T-cell memory formation after mild COVID-19. On the study more broadly: TCR clusters were mostly confined to one donor each. Study-level points and caveats: Confirmation of SARS-CoV-2 specificity was lacking for second-wave clones peaking day 37. Day 15 to 85 contracting clones showed balanced CD4/CD8; later expanders leaned CD4+.

This clonotype was observed many times. Its specificity is unknown. The ends were cut back, 6 bases at V and 4 bases at J, with 17 bases in the middle. The CDR3 contains 15 residues. Germline V gene data show CDR1 as MNHEY and CDR2 as SVGAGI. The TCR alpha and TCR beta cDNA libraries, bearing sample barcodes and UMIs, were generated by 5'RACE using constant-segment primers. MiXCR, applied by TCRdb to the 5' RACE reads, yields one record per CDR3 protein. The data hold roughly 300,000 distinct CDR3 sequences, with 16% observed a single time. The V gene is TRBV6-5, the J gene TRBJ2-3, with a tentative D call TRBD2 (6 bases). The specimen was PBMCs or a T cell subset sorted from them (not recorded which). The sequence was obtained from a man aged 18 to 35 who had mild COVID-19 (a few samples of this study predate the infection). Cell type and time point are not known. CDR3 loop: CASRQTRGVADTQYF. The DNA for the CDR3 is TGTGCCAGCAGACAGACGCGGGGTGTGGCAGATACGCAGTATTTT.